Listed below are T cell receptor beta chains from one sample, sequenced in a study of blood T cell repertoires in COVID-19. TCRdb's table, derived via immunoSEQ multiplex PCR, lists solely in-frame clones and lacks some. Here the sample spans approximately 150,000 clones, around 80% being singletons. Sequencing was done on a sample of PBMCs or T cells enriched from blood (not recorded which). The source of these receptors is a man aged 45-60 years who had recovered from COVID-19. Each CDR3 is given with its conserved first and last residue. A D gene is named only where the DNA matches it firmly. Where a row states a size, it is once, few, many or the class of an expanded clone; other rows omit it.

J: TRBJ1-4; D: -; V: TRBV4-1; size: -; CDR3: CASSHGKLFF; DNA: TGCGCCAGCAGCCACGGAAAACTGTTTTTT
J: TRBJ1-1; D: -; V: TRBV30; size: -; CDR3: CAWSEVVRARGGAFF; DNA: TGTGCCTGGAGTGAGGTGGTCAGGGCCAGAGGTGGCGCTTTCTTT
J: TRBJ1-1; D: -; V: TRBV11-2; size: once; CDR3: CASSRTAGVRDTEAFF; DNA: TGTGCCAGCAGCAGAACCGCAGGGGTTCGGGACACTGAAGCTTTCTTT
J: TRBJ2-3; D: -; V: TRBV5-1; size: -; CDR3: CASNGGTDTQYF; DNA: TGCGCCAGCAACGGGGGTACAGATACGCAGTATTTT
J: TRBJ1-3; D: -; V: TRBV5-1; size: -; CDR3: CASSLQGLGGNTIYF; DNA: TGCGCCAGCAGCTTGCAGGGATTGGGTGGAAACACCATATATTTT
J: TRBJ2-7; D: -; V: TRBV7-8; size: -; CDR3: CASSRSRFYEQYF; DNA: TGTGCCAGCAGCCGGTCCAGGTTCTACGAGCAGTACTTC
J: TRBJ1-6; D: TRBD1; V: TRBV18; size: -; CDR3: CASSPLPGTGDNSPLHF; DNA: TGTGCCAGCTCACCACTTCCCGGGACAGGGGATAATTCACCCCTCCACTTT
J: TRBJ2-7; D: -; V: TRBV29-1; size: -; CDR3: CSVEKPGFDEQYF; DNA: TGCAGCGTTGAAAAACCAGGGTTCGACGAGCAGTACTTC
J: TRBJ1-6; D: TRBD1; V: TRBV30; size: once; CDR3: CAWSAGQGGNSPLHF; DNA: TGTGCCTGGAGTGCCGGACAGGGTGGAAATTCACCCCTCCACTTT
J: TRBJ1-6; D: TRBD1; V: TRBV30; size: few; CDR3: CAWSVPGTGGSPLHF; DNA: TGTGCCTGGAGTGTACCCGGGACAGGGGGATCACCCCTCCACTTT
J: TRBJ1-6; D: TRBD1; V: TRBV7-3; size: once; CDR3: CASSWTGNGNSPLHF; DNA: TGTGCCAGCAGCTGGACAGGGAACGGTAATTCACCCCTCCACTTT
J: TRBJ2-2; D: TRBD1; V: TRBV7-9; size: once; CDR3: CASRQQGANTGELFF; DNA: TGTGCCAGCAGACAGCAGGGGGCGAACACCGGGGAGCTGTTTTTT
J: TRBJ1-6; D: TRBD1; V: TRBV30; size: -; CDR3: CAWSRTIRDRRNSPLHF; DNA: TGTGCCTGGAGCCGCACGATCCGGGACAGGAGGAATTCACCCCTCCACTTT
J: TRBJ2-1; D: TRBD2; V: TRBV11-2; size: -; CDR3: CASSSPGLAGVHNEQFF; DNA: TGTGCCAGCAGCTCTCCGGGACTAGCGGGGGTTCACAATGAGCAGTTCTTC
J: TRBJ2-3; D: -; V: TRBV2; size: -; CDR3: CASSKGGGLRTDTQYF; DNA: TGTGCCAGCAGTAAAGGGGGGGGGCTGAGGACAGATACGCAGTATTTT
J: TRBJ2-7; D: TRBD2; V: TRBV5-4; size: -; CDR3: CASSLSSGGAYEQYF; DNA: TGTGCCAGCAGCTTGTCTAGCGGGGGTGCGTACGAGCAGTACTTC
J: TRBJ2-7; D: -; V: TRBV3-1/TRBV3-2; size: -; CDR3: CASSQEVSGVDEQYF; DNA: TGTGCCAGCAGCCAAGAGGTGTCAGGTGTCGACGAGCAGTACTTC
J: TRBJ1-2; D: -; V: TRBV5-1; size: -; CDR3: CASSLGAGAYGYTF; DNA: TGCGCCAGCAGCTTGGGAGCAGGGGCCTATGGCTACACCTTC
J: TRBJ2-1; D: TRBD2; V: TRBV24-1; size: -; CDR3: CATSGTSGARYNEQFF; DNA: TGTGCCACCAGTGGGACTAGCGGGGCTAGATACAATGAGCAGTTCTTC
J: TRBJ1-2; D: -; V: TRBV9; size: -; CDR3: CASSPEGFNYGYTF; DNA: TGTGCCAGCAGCCCAGAGGGATTCAACTATGGCTACACCTTC
J: TRBJ1-1; D: TRBD1; V: TRBV5-1; size: -; CDR3: CASSSPTGANTEAFF; DNA: TGCGCCAGCAGCTCGCCGACAGGGGCGAACACTGAAGCTTTCTTT
J: TRBJ2-5; D: TRBD1; V: TRBV3-1/TRBV3-2; size: -; CDR3: CASSQDRGRETQYF; DNA: TGTGCCAGCAGCCAGGACAGGGGGCGGGAGACCCAGTACTTC
J: TRBJ2-7; D: -; V: TRBV6-6; size: few; CDR3: CASSYPGDYEQYF; DNA: TGTGCCAGCAGTTACCCAGGGGACTACGAGCAGTACTTC
J: TRBJ2-2; D: TRBD1; V: TRBV19; size: -; CDR3: CASSSPDRVNTGELFF; DNA: TGTGCCAGTAGTTCTCCCGACAGGGTGAACACCGGGGAGCTGTTTTTT
J: TRBJ1-5; D: -; V: TRBV5-1; size: few; CDR3: CASSLDPALPGQPQHF; DNA: TGCGCCAGCAGCTTGGATCCGGCCCTCCCCGGGCAGCCCCAGCATTTT
J: TRBJ2-7; D: -; V: TRBV7-8; size: -; CDR3: CASSRADYEQYF; DNA: TGTGCCAGCAGCCGGGCCGACTACGAGCAGTACTTC
J: TRBJ2-6; D: -; V: TRBV9; size: few; CDR3: CASSAQNRAGANVLTF; DNA: TGTGCCAGCAGCGCGCAAAACAGGGCTGGGGCCAACGTCCTGACTTTC
J: TRBJ1-5; D: -; V: TRBV21-1; size: -; CDR3: CASSTSGTGEQPQHF; DNA: TGTGCCAGCAGCACCTCCGGGACAGGGGAGCAGCCCCAGCATTTT
J: TRBJ1-1; D: -; V: TRBV7-9; size: -; CDR3: CASSLASGRTEAFF; DNA: TGTGCCAGCAGCTTAGCGAGCGGGAGGACTGAAGCTTTCTTT
J: TRBJ1-6; D: -; V: TRBV4-1; size: -; CDR3: CASSQDSGVQGGNSPLHF; DNA: TGCGCCAGCAGCCAAGATAGTGGCGTCCAGGGTGGGAATTCACCCCTCCACTTT
J: TRBJ2-7; D: -; V: TRBV14; size: -; CDR3: CASSQGQAKYEQYF; DNA: TGTGCCAGCAGCCAAGGACAGGCCAAATACGAGCAGTACTTC
J: TRBJ1-1; D: -; V: TRBV19; size: -; CDR3: CASSTGDLGNTEAFF; DNA: TGTGCCAGTAGTACAGGGGATCTCGGAAACACTGAAGCTTTCTTT
J: TRBJ2-3; D: TRBD1; V: TRBV5-1; size: -; CDR3: CASSSGTGTSTDTQYF; DNA: TGCGCCAGCAGCAGTGGGACAGGAACTAGCACAGATACGCAGTATTTT
J: TRBJ1-5; D: TRBD1; V: TRBV7-8; size: -; CDR3: CASSPQDRGDQPQHF; DNA: TGTGCCAGCAGCCCCCAGGACAGGGGAGATCAGCCCCAGCATTTT
J: TRBJ1-2; D: TRBD1; V: TRBV7-9; size: -; CDR3: CASNNRDRGYYGYTF; DNA: TGTGCCAGCAACAACCGGGACAGGGGTTACTATGGCTACACCTTC
J: TRBJ2-1; D: TRBD1; V: TRBV12-5; size: once; CDR3: CASGFFARDRYNEQFF; DNA: TGTGCTAGTGGTTTTTTTGCCCGGGACAGGTACAATGAGCAGTTCTTC
J: TRBJ2-1; D: TRBD2; V: TRBV14; size: -; CDR3: CASSQEWSGRVDNEQFF; DNA: TGTGCCAGCAGCCAAGAGTGGTCCGGGAGGGTCGACAATGAGCAGTTCTTC
J: TRBJ1-6; D: TRBD1; V: TRBV5-1; size: once; CDR3: CASRRDRGENNSPLHF; DNA: TGCGCCAGCAGGAGGGACAGGGGTGAGAATAATTCACCCCTCCACTTT
J: TRBJ2-3; D: TRBD2; V: TRBV7-9; size: -; CDR3: CASSPGLATSDTQYF; DNA: TGTGCCAGCTCGCCGGGACTAGCAACGTCAGATACGCAGTATTTT
J: TRBJ2-7; D: -; V: TRBV5-1; size: -; CDR3: CASSLNAEAYEQYF; DNA: TGCGCCAGCAGCTTGAACGCCGAGGCCTACGAGCAGTACTTC
J: TRBJ1-4; D: TRBD1; V: TRBV11-3; size: -; CDR3: CASSFRAGGKLFF; DNA: TGTGCCAGCAGCTTCCGGGCAGGGGGAAAACTGTTTTTT
J: TRBJ1-1; D: -; V: TRBV29-1; size: -; CDR3: CSAPREPGMNTEAFF; DNA: TGCAGCGCCCCGAGGGAGCCGGGCATGAACACTGAAGCTTTCTTT
J: TRBJ2-7; D: TRBD1; V: TRBV9; size: -; CDR3: CASSAPGTGFYEQYF; DNA: TGTGCCAGCAGCGCCCCCGGGACAGGATTCTACGAGCAGTACTTC
J: TRBJ2-1; D: TRBD1; V: TRBV7-7; size: -; CDR3: CASSLGDSEFYNEQFF; DNA: TGTGCTAGCAGCTTAGGGGACAGCGAGTTCTACAATGAGCAGTTCTTC
J: TRBJ2-4; D: -; V: TRBV7-8; size: -; CDR3: CASSPRGAAKNIQYF; DNA: TGTGCCAGCAGCCCCCGGGGGGCAGCCAAAAACATTCAGTACTTC